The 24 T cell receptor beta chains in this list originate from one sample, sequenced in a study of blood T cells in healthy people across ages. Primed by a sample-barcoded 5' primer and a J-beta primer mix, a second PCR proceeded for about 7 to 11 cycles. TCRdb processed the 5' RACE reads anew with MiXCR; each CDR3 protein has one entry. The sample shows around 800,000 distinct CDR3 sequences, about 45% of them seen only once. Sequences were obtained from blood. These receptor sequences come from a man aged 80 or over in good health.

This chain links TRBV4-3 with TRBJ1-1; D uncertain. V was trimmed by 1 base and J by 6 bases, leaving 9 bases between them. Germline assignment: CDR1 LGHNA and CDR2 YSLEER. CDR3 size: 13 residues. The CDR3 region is CASSQGLGAEAFF. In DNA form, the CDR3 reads TGCGCCAGCAGCCAAGGCCTCGGGGCTGAAGCTTTCTTT.

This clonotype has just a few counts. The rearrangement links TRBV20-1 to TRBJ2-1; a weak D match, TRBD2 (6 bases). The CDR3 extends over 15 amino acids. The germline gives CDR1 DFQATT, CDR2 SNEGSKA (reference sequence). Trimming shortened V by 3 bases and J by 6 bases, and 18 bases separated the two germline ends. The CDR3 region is CSASPTTSSRNEQFF. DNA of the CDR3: TGCAGTGCTAGCCCCACAACTAGCTCCCGCAATGAGCAGTTCTTC.

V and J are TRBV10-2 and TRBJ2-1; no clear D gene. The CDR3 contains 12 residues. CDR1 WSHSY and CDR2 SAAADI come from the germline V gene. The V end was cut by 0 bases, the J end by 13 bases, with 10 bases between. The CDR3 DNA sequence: TGCGCCAGCAGTGAGTCGTCGGTTTTACAGTTCTTC. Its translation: CASSESSVLQFF.

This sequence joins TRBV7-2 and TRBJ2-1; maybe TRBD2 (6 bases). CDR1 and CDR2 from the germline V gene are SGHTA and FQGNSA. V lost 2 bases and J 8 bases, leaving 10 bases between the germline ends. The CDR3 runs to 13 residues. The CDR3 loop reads CASSLTAGYEQFF. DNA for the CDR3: TGTGCCAGCAGCTTAACAGCGGGCTATGAGCAGTTCTTC.

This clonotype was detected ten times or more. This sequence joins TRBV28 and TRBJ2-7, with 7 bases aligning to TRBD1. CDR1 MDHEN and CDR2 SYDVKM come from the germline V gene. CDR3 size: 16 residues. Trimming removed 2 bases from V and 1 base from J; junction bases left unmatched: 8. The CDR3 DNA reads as TGTGCCAGCAGTTTACCTGACCAGGGGGAATCCTACGAGCAGTACTTC. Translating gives CASSLPDQGESYEQYF.

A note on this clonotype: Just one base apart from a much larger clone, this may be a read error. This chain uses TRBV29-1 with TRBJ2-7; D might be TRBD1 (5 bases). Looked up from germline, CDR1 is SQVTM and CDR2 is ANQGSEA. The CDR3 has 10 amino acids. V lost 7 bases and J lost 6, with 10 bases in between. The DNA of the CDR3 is TGCAGCGCCTCCCAGGGCGAGCAGTACTTC. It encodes CSASQGEQYF.

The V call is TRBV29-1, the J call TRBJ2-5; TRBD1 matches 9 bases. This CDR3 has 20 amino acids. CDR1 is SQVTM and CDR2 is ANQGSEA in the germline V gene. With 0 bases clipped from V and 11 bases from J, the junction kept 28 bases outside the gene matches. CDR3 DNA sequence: TGCAGCGTTGAAGATCCCCAGACAGGGGGGTGGCGGGAGATACGCAATGAGCAGTACTTC. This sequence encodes CSVEDPQTGGWREIRNEQYF. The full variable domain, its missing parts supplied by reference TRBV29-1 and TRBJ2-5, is SAVISQKPSRDICQRGTSLTIQCQVDSQVTMMFWYRQQPGQSLTLIATANQGSEATYESGFVIDKFPISRPNLTFSTLTVSNMSPEDSSIYLCSVEDPQTGGWREIRNEQYFGPGTRLLVL.

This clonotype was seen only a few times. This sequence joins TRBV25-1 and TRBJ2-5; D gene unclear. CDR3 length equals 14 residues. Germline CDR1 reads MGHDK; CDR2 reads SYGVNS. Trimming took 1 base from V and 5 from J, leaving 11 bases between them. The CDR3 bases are TGTGCCAGCAGTGAATCCCTAGAAACCGAGACCCAGTACTTC. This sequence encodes CASSESLETETQYF. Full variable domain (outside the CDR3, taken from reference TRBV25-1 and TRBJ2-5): EADIYQTPRYLVIGTGKKITLECSQTMGHDKMYWYQQDPGMELHLIHYSYGVNSTEKGDLSSESTVSRIRTEHFPLTLESARPSHTSQYLCASSESLETETQYFGPGTRLLVL.

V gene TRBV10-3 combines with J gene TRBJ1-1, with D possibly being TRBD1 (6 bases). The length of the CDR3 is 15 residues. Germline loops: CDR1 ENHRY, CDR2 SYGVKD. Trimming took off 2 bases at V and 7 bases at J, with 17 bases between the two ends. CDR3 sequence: CAISEAAQGSGEAFF. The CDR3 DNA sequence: TGTGCCATCAGTGAGGCGGCCCAGGGGTCGGGTGAAGCTTTCTTT.

CDR3 in amino acids: CSARGGRGSADTQYF. CDR3 in DNA: TGCAGTGCTAGAGGGGGGCGGGGGTCGGCAGATACGCAGTATTTT. J is TRBJ2-3 and V is TRBV20-1; weak D call: TRBD2 (7 bases). CDR3 length equals 15 residues. Trimming removed 1 base from V and 4 bases from J, with 15 bases in between. Germline V CDR1 and CDR2: DFQATT, SNEGSKA (reference sequence).

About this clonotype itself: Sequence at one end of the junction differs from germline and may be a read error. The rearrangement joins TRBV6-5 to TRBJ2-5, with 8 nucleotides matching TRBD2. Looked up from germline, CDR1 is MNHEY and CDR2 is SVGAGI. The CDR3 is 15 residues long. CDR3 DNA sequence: TGTGCCGGCAGCCGAGCGGGAGCCCTCGACGTTGAGCAGTACTTC. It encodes CAGSRAGALDVEQYF.

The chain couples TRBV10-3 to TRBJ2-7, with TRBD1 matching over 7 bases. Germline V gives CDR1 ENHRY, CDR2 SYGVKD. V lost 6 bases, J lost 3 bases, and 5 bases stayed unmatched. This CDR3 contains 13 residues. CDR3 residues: CAISRQGNYEQYF. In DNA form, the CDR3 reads TGTGCCATCAGCCGACAGGGTAACTACGAGCAGTACTTC.

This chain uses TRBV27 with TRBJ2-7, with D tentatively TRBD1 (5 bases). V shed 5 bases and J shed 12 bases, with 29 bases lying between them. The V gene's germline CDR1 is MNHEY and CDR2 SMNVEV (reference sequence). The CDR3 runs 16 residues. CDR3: CASSIHRQRLKETRYF. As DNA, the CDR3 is TGTGCCAGCAGTATCCATCGACAGAGATTAAAAGAGACCCGGTACTTC.

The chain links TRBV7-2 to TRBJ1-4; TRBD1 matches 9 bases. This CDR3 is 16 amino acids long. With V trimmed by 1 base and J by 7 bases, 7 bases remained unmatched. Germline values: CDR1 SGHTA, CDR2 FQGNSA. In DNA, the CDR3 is TGTGCCAGCAGCTTAGAACAGGGGGCGCTTGGTGAAAAACTGTTTTTT. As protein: CASSLEQGALGEKLFF.

CDR3: CASSLGGYVKDEQFF. The CDR3 coding sequence is TGTGCCAGCAGCCTAGGCGGCTACGTTAAGGATGAGCAGTTCTTC. The chain couples TRBV7-2 to TRBJ2-1; no clear D. Deletions cut 5 bases from V and 8 bases from J, with 19 bases between. The CDR3 runs 15 residues. Germline CDR1 reads SGHTA; CDR2 reads FQGNSA.

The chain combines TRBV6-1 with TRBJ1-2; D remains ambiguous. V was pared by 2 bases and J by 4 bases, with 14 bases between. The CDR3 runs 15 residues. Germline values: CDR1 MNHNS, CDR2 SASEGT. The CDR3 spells CASSENGEWGYGYTF. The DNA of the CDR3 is TGTGCCAGCAGTGAAAACGGGGAATGGGGCTATGGCTACACCTTC.

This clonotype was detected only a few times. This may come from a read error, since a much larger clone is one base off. The CDR3 nucleotides are TGTGCCGGCAGCTCGGGCTTCGGTTCACCCCTCCACTTT. Its protein is CAGSSGFGSPLHF. The V call is TRBV7-9, the J call TRBJ1-6; no clear D gene. The CDR3 contains 13 residues. Germline V gene lookup returns CDR1 SEHNR and CDR2 FQNEAQ (reference sequence).

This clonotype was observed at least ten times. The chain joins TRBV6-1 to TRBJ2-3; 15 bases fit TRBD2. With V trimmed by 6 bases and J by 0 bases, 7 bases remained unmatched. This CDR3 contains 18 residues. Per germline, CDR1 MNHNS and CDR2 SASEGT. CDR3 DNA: TGTGCCAGCAGCCCCTGGACTAGCGGGAGGGCTAGCACAGATACGCAGTATTTT. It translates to CASSPWTSGRASTDTQYF.

In nucleotides, the CDR3 is TGTGCCAGCAGCTTAGCGGGAGGGACATTCGACACCTACAATGAGCAGTTCTTC. It translates to CASSLAGGTFDTYNEQFF. J is TRBJ2-1 and V is TRBV7-9; TRBD2 might be the D (7 bases). Germline V gene sequence: CDR1 SEHNR, CDR2 FQNEAQ (reference sequence). Trimming shortened V by 0 bases and J by 2 bases, and 17 bases separated the two germline ends. The length of the CDR3 is 18 residues.

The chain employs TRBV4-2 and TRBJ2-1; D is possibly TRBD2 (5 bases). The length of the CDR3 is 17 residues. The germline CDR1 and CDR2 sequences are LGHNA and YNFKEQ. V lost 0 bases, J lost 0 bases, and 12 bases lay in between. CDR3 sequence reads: CASSQEEGLLSYNEQFF. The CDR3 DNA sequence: TGTGCCAGCAGCCAAGAGGAAGGACTTCTCTCCTACAATGAGCAGTTCTTC.

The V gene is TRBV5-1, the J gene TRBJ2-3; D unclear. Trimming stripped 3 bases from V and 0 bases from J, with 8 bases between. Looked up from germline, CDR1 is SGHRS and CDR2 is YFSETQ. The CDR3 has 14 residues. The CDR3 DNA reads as TGCGCCAGCAGCTCGGACGGAAGCACAGATACGCAGTATTTT. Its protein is CASSSDGSTDTQYF.

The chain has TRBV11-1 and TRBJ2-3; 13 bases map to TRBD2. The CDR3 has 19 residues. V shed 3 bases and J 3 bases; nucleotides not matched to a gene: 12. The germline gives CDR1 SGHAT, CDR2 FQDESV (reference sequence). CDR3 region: CASSFTWTSGRFTTDTQYF. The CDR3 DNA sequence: TGTGCCAGCAGCTTTACGTGGACTAGCGGGAGATTCACTACAGATACGCAGTATTTT.

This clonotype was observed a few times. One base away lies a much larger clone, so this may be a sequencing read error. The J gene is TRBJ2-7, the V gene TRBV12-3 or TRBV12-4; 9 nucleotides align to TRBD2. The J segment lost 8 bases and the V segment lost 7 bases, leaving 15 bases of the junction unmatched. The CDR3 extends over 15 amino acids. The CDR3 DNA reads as TGTGCCAGCAATATAGGGGCTAGCGGGACGGACAAGCAGTACTTC. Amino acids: CASNIGASGTDKQYF.

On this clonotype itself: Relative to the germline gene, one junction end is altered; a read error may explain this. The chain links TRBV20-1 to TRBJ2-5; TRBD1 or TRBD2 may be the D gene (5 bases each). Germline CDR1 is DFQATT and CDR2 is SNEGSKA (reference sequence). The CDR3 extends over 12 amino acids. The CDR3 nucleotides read TGCAGTGCTCCCCGAGGGGACGAGACCCTGTACTTC. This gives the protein CSAPRGDETLYF.